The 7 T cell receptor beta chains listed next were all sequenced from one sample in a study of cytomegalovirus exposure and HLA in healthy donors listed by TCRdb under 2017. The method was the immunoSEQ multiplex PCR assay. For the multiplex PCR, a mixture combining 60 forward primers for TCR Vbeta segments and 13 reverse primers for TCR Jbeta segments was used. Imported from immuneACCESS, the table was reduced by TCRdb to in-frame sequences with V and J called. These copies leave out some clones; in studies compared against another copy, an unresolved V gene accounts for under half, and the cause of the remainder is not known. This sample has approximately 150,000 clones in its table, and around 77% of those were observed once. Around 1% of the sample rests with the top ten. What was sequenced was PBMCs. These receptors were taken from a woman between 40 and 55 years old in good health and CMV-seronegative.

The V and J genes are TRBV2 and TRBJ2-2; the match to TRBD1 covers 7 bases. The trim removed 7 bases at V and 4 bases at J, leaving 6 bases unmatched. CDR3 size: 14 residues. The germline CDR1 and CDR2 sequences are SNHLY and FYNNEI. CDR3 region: CASTRDSGTGELFF. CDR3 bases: TGTGCCAGCACTAGGGACAGCGGCACCGGGGAGCTGTTTTTT.

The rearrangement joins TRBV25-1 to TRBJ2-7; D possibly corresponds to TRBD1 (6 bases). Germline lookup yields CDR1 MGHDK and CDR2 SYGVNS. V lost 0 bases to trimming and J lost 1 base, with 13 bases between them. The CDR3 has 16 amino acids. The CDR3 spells CASSEYKGTISYEQYF. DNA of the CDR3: TGTGCCAGCAGTGAATATAAGGGGACAATTTCCTACGAGCAGTACTTC.

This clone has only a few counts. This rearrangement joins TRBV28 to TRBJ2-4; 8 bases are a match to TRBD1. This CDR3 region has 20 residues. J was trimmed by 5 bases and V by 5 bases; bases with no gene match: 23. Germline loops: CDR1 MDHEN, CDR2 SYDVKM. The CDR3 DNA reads TGTGCCAGCAGTCTTAATATTGGGGTTTGGGGGGACAGGCAGGAAAACATTCAGTACTTC. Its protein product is CASSLNIGVWGDRQENIQYF.

This CDR3 reads CASSTPGQDYEQYF. As DNA, the CDR3 is TGTGCCAGTAGTACACCGGGACAAGACTACGAGCAGTACTTC. The V and J genes are TRBV19 and TRBJ2-7; a possible D gene is TRBD1 (6 bases). Germline loops: CDR1 LNHDA, CDR2 SQIVND (reference sequence). The CDR3 is 14 residues long. V dropped 4 bases and J dropped 3 bases, with 13 bases sitting between them.

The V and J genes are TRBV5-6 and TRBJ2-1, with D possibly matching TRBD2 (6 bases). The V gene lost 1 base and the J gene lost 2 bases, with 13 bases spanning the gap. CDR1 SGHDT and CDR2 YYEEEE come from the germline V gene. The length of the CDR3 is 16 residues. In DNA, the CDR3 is TGTGCCAGCAGCTTGCTGTCCGGGGGTACCTACAATGAGCAGTTCTTC. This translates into CASSLLSGGTYNEQFF.

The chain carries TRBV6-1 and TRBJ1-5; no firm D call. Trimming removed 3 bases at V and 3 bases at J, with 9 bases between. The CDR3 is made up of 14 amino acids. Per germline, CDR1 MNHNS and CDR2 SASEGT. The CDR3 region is CASSDNTLNQPQHF. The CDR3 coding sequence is TGTGCCAGCAGTGATAACACCCTCAATCAGCCCCAGCATTTT.

CDR3 loop: CASSETSGIGARQFF. The CDR3, as DNA: TGTGCCAGCAGCGAAACTAGCGGGATCGGGGCAAGGCAGTTCTTC. The chain links TRBV9 to TRBJ2-1; TRBD2 matches at 10 bases. Germline V gene data show CDR1 as SGDLS and CDR2 as YYNGEE. This CDR3 comprises 15 residues. The ends lost 3 bases at V and 12 bases at J; junction bases unmatched: 12.